Each of the 29 T cell receptor beta chains below was sequenced from the same sample in a study of cytomegalovirus exposure and HLA in healthy donors. PCR primers comprised 60 Vbeta and 13 Jbeta primers. Sequenced by immunoSEQ multiplex PCR; TCRdb stores in-frame clones only, minus some. The sample carries some 140,000 clones, approximately 62% recorded once. Sequenced material: PBMCs. The receptors shown here come from a human donor in good health.

Points on this clone: Distinct nucleotide sequences in the sample also encode this CDR3. V usage is TRBV18 and J usage is TRBJ1-5; TRBD1 is a possible D gene (6 bases). The CDR3 length is 15 residues. Germline-derived CDR1 and CDR2 are KGHSH and LQKENI. Between the trimmed V and J ends, which lost 2 bases and 1 base, there was a span of 9 bases. CDR3 loop: CASSPGQGSNQPQHF. CDR3 DNA: TGTGCCAGCTCACCAGGTCAGGGGAGCAATCAGCCCCAGCATTTT.

This clone was seen only a few times. This rearrangement joins TRBV7-6 to TRBJ2-7; maybe TRBD1 (6 bases). Between the trimmed V and J ends, which lost 5 bases and 2 bases, there was a span of 16 bases. The germline gives CDR1 SGHVS, CDR2 FNYEAQ. This CDR3 has 15 amino acids. DNA for the CDR3: TGTGCCAGCAGCCTTACAGGGAAGGGGGCCTACGAGCAGTACTTC. Its translation is CASSLTGKGAYEQYF.

The V and J genes are TRBV27 and TRBJ2-7; D is uncertain. Between the trimmed V and J ends, which lost 7 bases and 4 bases, there was a span of 14 bases. The CDR3 length is 13 residues. Looked up from germline, CDR1 is MNHEY and CDR2 is SMNVEV (reference sequence). The CDR3 reads CASTSTPGYEQYF. The CDR3 DNA reads as TGTGCCAGCACGTCCACTCCGGGTTACGAGCAGTACTTC.

The chain employs TRBV21-1 and TRBJ2-1; TRBD2, the D gene given by the table, was not confirmed from the DNA. TRBV21-1 is tagged as a pseudogene. The CDR3 spans 17 residues. DNA for the CDR3: TGTGCCAGCAGCAAATCAGAGATGACTAGCGGGAGTGCCTGTTGGTTCTTC. It yields the protein CASSKSEMTSGSACWFF.

This clone was detected once. The chain couples TRBV15 to TRBJ2-1; TRBD2 agrees at 11 bases. Looked up from germline, CDR1 is LNHNV and CDR2 is YYDKDF (reference sequence). CDR3 length: 16 residues. Losses at the gene ends were 1 base for V and 3 bases for J; bases not matched to a gene: 2. The CDR3 reads CATSRGTSGHYNEQFF. The CDR3, as DNA: TGTGCCACCAGCAGAGGGACTAGCGGGCACTACAATGAGCAGTTCTTC.

This chain connects TRBV5-1 to TRBJ2-3; D not resolved. From germline, CDR1 is SGHRS and CDR2 YFSETQ. The CDR3 sequence is 14 residues long. V was cut by 0 bases and J by 0 bases, with 5 bases left in between. The CDR3, as DNA: TGCGCCAGCAGCTTGGACCAGAGCACAGATACGCAGTATTTT. It codes for CASSLDQSTDTQYF.

V and J are TRBV19 and TRBJ1-5, with 7 bases fitting TRBD1. V shed 4 bases and J 3 bases; nucleotides not matched to a gene: 9. CDR1 and CDR2 from the germline V gene are LNHDA and SQIVND (reference sequence). The CDR3 consists of 16 residues. The CDR3 is CASSTDLDRDNQPQHF. CDR3 bases: TGTGCCAGTAGTACAGACTTAGACAGGGACAATCAGCCCCAGCATTTT.

A few counts support this clone. V is TRBV7-2 and J is TRBJ2-7, with 8 positions matching TRBD2. Trimming cost V 3 bases and J 6 bases; bases outside gene matches: 4. The CDR3 is 13 amino acids. The germline V gene has CDR1 SGHTA and CDR2 FQGNSA. CDR3 DNA: TGTGCCAGCAGCTTCCAAGGACTAGCCGAGCAGTACTTC. This codes for CASSFQGLAEQYF.

V is TRBV7-9 and J is TRBJ2-7; 9 positions agree with TRBD1. This CDR3 contains 14 residues. With 5 bases clipped from V and 4 bases from J, the junction kept 6 bases outside the gene matches. CDR1 is SEHNR, CDR2 FQNEAQ, per germline (reference sequence). The CDR3 sequence: CASSEQGATYEQYF. The CDR3 DNA is TGTGCCAGCAGCGAACAGGGGGCAACATACGAGCAGTACTTC.

The chain links TRBV27 to TRBJ2-7, with D maybe TRBD2 (6 bases). Trimming pared 2 bases from V and 2 bases from J, leaving 13 bases between. Germline values: CDR1 MNHEY, CDR2 SMNVEV (reference sequence). The CDR3 runs to 15 residues. The CDR3 DNA reads TGTGCCAGCAGTTTAATAACCGGAGGGCCCTACGAGCAGTACTTC. Translating gives CASSLITGGPYEQYF.

This clone has a single count. The chain joins TRBV14 to TRBJ1-4; 7 bases align to TRBD1. V lost 5 bases, J lost 5 bases, and 11 bases stayed unmatched. CDR1 SGHDN and CDR2 FVKESK come from the germline V gene. The CDR3 covers 16 residues. CDR3 bases: TGTGCCAGCAGCACACAAAGGACAGGAAAAAATGAAAAACTGTTTTTT. Translated: CASSTQRTGKNEKLFF.

This clone is a singleton in its sample. The junction differs from germline at one of its ends, possibly a read error. The chain links TRBV19 to TRBJ2-3; TRBD1 might be the D (6 bases). The CDR3 is made up of 13 amino acids. CDR1 and CDR2 (germline): LNHDA, SQIVND (reference sequence). The CDR3 DNA sequence: TGTGCCAGTAGTATACGGACAGCAGACACGCAGTATTTT. Encoded protein: CASSIRTADTQYF.

The V gene is TRBV23-1, the J gene TRBJ1-6; D remains ambiguous. TRBV23-1 is an open reading frame whose function is uncertain. V lost 0 bases to trimming and J lost 7 bases, with 10 bases between them. The CDR3 has 15 residues. CDR3 nucleotide sequence: TGCGCCAGCAGTCAATCGTGGGCAGCAAATTCACCCCTCCACTTT. Protein: CASSQSWAANSPLHF.

The chain joins TRBV18 to TRBJ1-5, with a tentative D call TRBD1 (5 bases). V lost 3 bases and J lost 0, with 9 bases in between. This CDR3 has 15 amino acids. Germline V gene sequence: CDR1 KGHSH, CDR2 LQKENI. The CDR3 DNA sequence: TGTGCCAGCTCACCTGGGGGGAATAGCAATCAGCCCCAGCATTTT. It translates to CASSPGGNSNQPQHF.

The chain recombines TRBV5-6 with TRBJ2-2, with D uncertain. V gave up 3 bases and J gave up 4 bases, with 4 bases separating them. This CDR3 has 12 residues. Germline V gives CDR1 SGHDT, CDR2 YYEEEE. The chain's CDR3 is CASSSSTGELFF. The CDR3 coding sequence is TGTGCCAGCAGCTCTAGCACCGGGGAGCTGTTTTTT.

To note about this clone: The germline gene is not matched at one end of the junction; a read error may be the cause. The chain employs TRBV28 and TRBJ1-1, with 7 bases that match TRBD1. CDR3 length: 11 residues. Germline V lookup: CDR1 MDHEN, CDR2 SYDVKM. This CDR3 reads CASSSGQVSIF. The CDR3 DNA sequence: TGTGCCAGCAGTTCCGGACAGGTCTCGATTTTT.

The V call is TRBV23-1, the J call TRBJ2-1, with a weak D call TRBD1 (5 bases). TRBV23-1 is sorted into the ORF group, with uncertain function. The CDR3 is made up of 12 amino acids. Trimming took 4 bases from V and 7 from J, leaving 8 bases between them. The CDR3 sequence: CASSRNRNEQFF. The CDR3 DNA is TGCGCCAGCAGTCGCAACAGGAATGAGCAGTTCTTC.

CDR3 DNA sequence: TGTGCCAGCAGCGCGCAGACTAGCGGGAACACCGGGGAGCTGTTTTTT. Translating it yields CASSAQTSGNTGELFF. This rearrangement joins TRBV9 to TRBJ2-2, with 9 bases aligning to TRBD2. Germline CDR1 SGDLS, CDR2 YYNGEE. V shed 3 bases and J 1 base; nucleotides not matched to a gene: 4. The CDR3 contains 16 residues.

The chain has TRBV20-1 and TRBJ2-2; tentative D call: TRBD2 (5 bases). V gave up 5 bases and J gave up 6 bases, with 7 bases separating them. The CDR3 runs to 11 residues. The germline V gene encodes CDR1 DFQATT and CDR2 SNEGSKA (reference sequence). CDR3 DNA sequence: TGCAGTGCTCTTAGCGCCGGGGAGCTGTTTTTT. Translating it yields CSALSAGELFF.

The chain combines TRBV7-9 with TRBJ2-7; the D gene is possibly TRBD1 (6 bases). This CDR3 has 15 amino acids. Germline V gene lookup returns CDR1 SEHNR and CDR2 FQNEAQ (reference sequence). Trimming took 5 bases from V and 4 from J, leaving 18 bases between them. The CDR3 sequence: CASSTDSGSRYEQYF. The CDR3 DNA reads TGTGCCAGCAGCACGGACAGTGGAAGTAGGTACGAGCAGTACTTC.

The chain carries TRBV19 and TRBJ2-1, with unresolved D. Germline CDR1 reads LNHDA; CDR2 reads SQIVND (reference sequence). The V and J ends lost 3 bases and 1 base respectively, with 16 bases between them. This CDR3 has 17 residues. The CDR3 region has the DNA TGTGCCAGTAGTATGGGCGCCGGCCCACCTTCCTACAATGAGCAGTTCTTC. Its translation: CASSMGAGPPSYNEQFF.

The chain has TRBV7-8 and TRBJ2-7, with 12 bases fitting TRBD2. CDR1 and CDR2 (germline): SGHVS, FQNEAQ. The CDR3 totals 19 residues. V was clipped by 1 base and J by 0 bases; unmatched bases: 10. Here the CDR3 reads CASSLGPFGLAGNSYEQYF. Here the CDR3 DNA reads TGTGCCAGCAGCTTAGGCCCCTTTGGACTAGCGGGAAACTCCTACGAGCAGTACTTC. The variable domain in full, completed from reference TRBV7-8 and TRBJ2-7, reads GAGVSQSPRYKVAKRGQDVALRCDPISGHVSLFWYQQALGQGPEFLTYFQNEAQLDKSGLPSDRFFAERPEGSVSTLKIQRTQQEDSAVYLCASSLGPFGLAGNSYEQYFGPGTRLTVT.

This clone was observed a handful of times. V is TRBV10-3 and J is TRBJ2-1; 9 bases map to TRBD2. This CDR3 has 13 amino acids. V trimming: 7 bases; J trimming: 7 bases; junction bases outside the gene matches: 5. Germline V gives CDR1 ENHRY, CDR2 SYGVKD. The CDR3 spells CAITAGGRNEQFF. The CDR3 bases are TGTGCCATCACGGCGGGAGGGAGGAATGAGCAGTTCTTC.

The chain recombines TRBV6-6 with TRBJ2-3; 7 bases are a match to TRBD1. This CDR3 is built from 13 residues. The germline CDR1 and CDR2 sequences are MNHNY and SVGAGI (reference sequence). Trimming removed 7 bases from V and 9 bases from J; junction bases left unmatched: 10. DNA of the CDR3: TGTGCCAGCACCTCCGGGACAGATATAACGCAGTATTTT. Amino acid sequence: CASTSGTDITQYF.

To note about this clone: The sample contains more than one DNA sequence encoding this CDR3. The chain recombines TRBV28 with TRBJ2-7, with 13 bases lining up with TRBD2. The CDR3 covers 14 residues. The V gene end was trimmed by 6 bases and the J gene end by 2 bases; junction bases not matched to a gene: 1. The germline CDR1 and CDR2 sequences are MDHEN and SYDVKM. CDR3 sequence: CASSGLAGAYEQYF. The CDR3 coding sequence is TGTGCCAGCAGCGGACTAGCGGGGGCCTACGAGCAGTACTTC.

Concerning this clone: The CDR3 does not end in the conserved phenylalanine or tryptophan, so this is likely a read error. The rearrangement links TRBV28 to TRBJ2-2, with 9 bases aligning to TRBD2. CDR1 and CDR2 from the germline V gene are MDHEN and SYDVKM. The V segment lost 5 bases and the J segment 0 bases; nucleotides outside the gene matches: 7. The CDR3 consists of 17 residues. This CDR3 is CASSLSGRIANTGELFV. DNA of the CDR3: TGTGCCAGCAGTCTTAGCGGGAGAATAGCGAACACCGGGGAGCTGTTTGTT.

Details on this clone: The junction shows a germline mismatch at one end, possibly a read error. The genes are TRBV9 and TRBJ1-1; D is perhaps TRBD1 (5 bases). The CDR3 loop spans 12 amino acids. The germline V gene encodes CDR1 SGDLS and CDR2 YYNGEE. CDR3 in DNA: TGTGCCAGCAGCACCAAGGACACAGAAGCTTTCTTT. As protein: CASSTKDTEAFF.

The sample holds a few counts of this clone. J is TRBJ1-5 and V is TRBV7-2, with D possibly matching TRBD1 (5 bases). The V gene's germline CDR1 is SGHTA and CDR2 FQGNSA. There are 13 residues in the CDR3. V lost 3 bases, J lost 6 bases, and 9 bases lay in between. CDR3 nucleotides: TGTGCCAGCAGCTTCGGGGGGGGTCAGCCCCAGCATTTT. It yields the protein CASSFGGGQPQHF.

This clone was counted only a few times. V usage is TRBV5-8 and J usage is TRBJ1-5; the match to TRBD1 covers 7 bases. V trimming: 7 bases; J trimming: 4 bases; junction bases outside the gene matches: 8. In germline, CDR1 is SGHTS, CDR2 YDEGEE. The CDR3 is 14 amino acids. This chain's CDR3 is CASSTGTWNQPQHF. The DNA of the CDR3 is TGTGCCAGCTCGACAGGGACATGGAATCAGCCCCAGCATTTT.